This T cell receptor (beta chain) was profiled in a study of identical twins. Each CDR3 protein gets one entry after TCRdb re-called the 5' RACE reads with MiXCR. This sample has a few hundred thousand distinct CDR3 sequences; under 12% occur once, and the top ten carry more than 8%. The V gene's germline CDR1 is ENHRY and CDR2 SYGVKD. The CDR3 spans 16 residues. Trimming removed 6 bases from V and 2 bases from J; junction bases left unmatched: 8. This clonotype was detected a few times. The sample comprised memory T cells sorted from blood. This sequence originates from a man aged 45-60 years in good health. This sequence joins TRBV10-3 and TRBJ1-1; 11 bases are a match to TRBD1. In DNA form, the CDR3 reads TGTGCCATCAGGGGACAGGGGGTAAGAGGAAACACTGAAGCTTTCTTT. Its translation: CAIRGQGVRGNTEAFF.